The 30 T cell receptor beta chains below were found in one sample sequenced in a study of cytomegalovirus exposure and HLA in healthy donors. In the PCR, 60 Vbeta and 13 Jbeta primers were used. Using immunoSEQ multiplex PCR, the repertoire was profiled, and TCRdb retains in-frame clones only, with some absent. The table records around 300,000 clones, approximately 90% of them present only once. Sequenced input: PBMCs. The receptors shown here come from a woman aged 18 to 35 in good health and CMV-seronegative.

In this sample, this clone turned up once. This chain connects TRBV2 to TRBJ2-3; 8 bases agree with TRBD1. Germline CDR1 and CDR2: SNHLY and FYNNEI. V gave up 4 bases and J gave up 2 bases; unmatched junction bases: 11. This CDR3 has 17 residues. The chain's CDR3 is CASSGQDRVGYTDTQYF. The CDR3 nucleotides read TGTGCCAGCAGTGGCCAGGACAGGGTGGGGTACACAGATACGCAGTATTTT.

V is TRBV7-3 and J is TRBJ1-1; possible D gene TRBD1, 6 bases. The CDR3 extends over 13 amino acids. The germline V gene encodes CDR1 SGHTA and CDR2 FQGTGA. The V and J ends lost 5 bases and 9 bases respectively, with 16 bases between them. The CDR3 region is CASSDSAWGQAFF. In nucleotides, the CDR3 is TGTGCCAGCAGCGACAGCGCCTGGGGGCAAGCTTTCTTT.

The chain carries TRBV7-9 and TRBJ1-4; 9 bases agree with TRBD1. The CDR3 totals 17 residues. Germline V gives CDR1 SEHNR, CDR2 FQNEAQ (reference sequence). V dropped 4 bases and J dropped 5; count of bases not matched to a gene: 11. CDR3 nucleotides: TGTGCCAGCAGCTCGACCCTCCGGGGACAGGGAAATGAAAAACTGTTTTTT. Translation gives CASSSTLRGQGNEKLFF.

A remark on this clone: At the DNA level, this CDR3 is encoded by other sequences in the same sample as well. The chain uses TRBV18 and TRBJ1-6; no firm D call. Germline V CDR1 and CDR2: KGHSH, LQKENI. The V gene lost 3 bases and the J gene lost 0 bases, with 9 bases spanning the gap. This CDR3 is 16 amino acids long. This CDR3 is CASSPLESSYNSPLHF. The CDR3 DNA reads as TGTGCCAGCTCACCGCTTGAGAGCTCCTATAATTCACCCCTCCACTTT. The variable domain in full, with the rest retrieved from reference TRBV18 and TRBJ1-6, is NAGVMQNPRHLVRRRGQEARLRCSPMKGHSHVYWYRQLPEEGLKFMVYLQKENIIDESGMPKERFSAEFPKEGPSILRIQQVVRGDSAAYFCASSPLESSYNSPLHFGNGTRLTVT.

The rearrangement links TRBV27 to TRBJ1-5, with D tentatively TRBD1 (5 bases). Trimming left V 0 bases short and J 7 bases short, with 16 bases between. CDR3 length: 16 amino acids. CDR1 MNHEY and CDR2 SMNVEV come from the germline V gene (reference sequence). The DNA for the CDR3 is TGTGCCAGCAGTTTATCGAAGGAGGGGAGAGGGCAGCCCCAGCATTTT. As protein: CASSLSKEGRGQPQHF.

The chain uses TRBV19 and TRBJ1-6; D remains unclear. The CDR3 extends over 13 amino acids. The germline V gene has CDR1 LNHDA and CDR2 SQIVND (reference sequence). Trimming removed 5 bases at V and 3 bases at J, with 5 bases between. DNA for the CDR3: TGTGCCAGTAGTCTCGGCTATAATTCACCCCTCCACTTT. Amino acid sequence: CASSLGYNSPLHF.

The V and J genes are TRBV28 and TRBJ2-7; D is perhaps TRBD1 (5 bases). The V end was cut by 6 bases, the J end by 4 bases, with 7 bases between. CDR1 and CDR2 (germline): MDHEN, SYDVKM. CDR3 size: 11 residues. This CDR3 reads CASSQGYEQYF. The DNA for the CDR3 is TGTGCCAGCAGCCAGGGTTACGAGCAGTACTTC.

This chain connects TRBV9 to TRBJ2-7; 7 nucleotides line up with TRBD1. Germline V gene sequence: CDR1 SGDLS, CDR2 YYNGEE. V lost 3 bases and J lost 2; bases outside the gene matches: 14. The CDR3 contains 17 residues. The CDR3 sequence is CASSGRPEGADTYEQYF. The CDR3, as DNA: TGTGCCAGCAGCGGGCGGCCAGAGGGGGCGGACACCTACGAGCAGTACTTC.

The chain uses TRBV11-2 and TRBJ2-5, with 9 positions matching TRBD2. CDR3 length: 16 residues. Trimming removed 0 bases from V and 5 bases from J; junction bases left unmatched: 7. Germline assignment: CDR1 SGHAT and CDR2 FQNNGV. CDR3 region: CASSLDQRGARETQYF. The DNA of the CDR3 is TGTGCCAGCAGCTTAGACCAGCGGGGGGCAAGGGAGACCCAGTACTTC.

This chain connects TRBV6-4 to TRBJ2-3, with 8 bases that match TRBD2. CDR3 length: 18 residues. With V trimmed by 2 bases and J by 1 base, 11 bases remained unmatched. The germline CDR1 and CDR2 sequences are MRHNA and SNTAGT. CDR3 sequence reads: CASSDNRGSGGGTDTQYF. In DNA form, the CDR3 reads TGTGCCAGCAGTGACAACCGGGGCAGCGGGGGTGGCACAGATACGCAGTATTTT.

The chain uses TRBV10-2 and TRBJ1-1; a weak D match, TRBD1 (6 bases). V was trimmed by 3 bases and J by 6 bases, leaving 11 bases between them. CDR1 and CDR2 from the germline V gene are WSHSY and SAAADI. The length of the CDR3 is 13 residues. The CDR3 DNA reads as TGCGCCAGCAGTGATTTGGGGGCCTCTGAAGCTTTCTTT. Its translation is CASSDLGASEAFF.

This rearrangement joins TRBV7-6 to TRBJ1-1; D is unclear. Germline CDR1 is SGHVS and CDR2 is FNYEAQ. The CDR3 covers 13 residues. The ends were cut back, 5 bases at V and 3 bases at J, with 10 bases in the middle. The CDR3 sequence: CASSGTVYTEAFF. CDR3 DNA: TGTGCCAGCAGCGGTACAGTTTACACTGAAGCTTTCTTT.

Worth noting for this clone: An end of the junction does not agree with germline; a read error may underlie this. The chain has TRBV5-6 and TRBJ1-5; 7 bases map to TRBD1. Germline-derived CDR1 and CDR2 are SGHDT and YYEEEE. The CDR3 spans 16 residues. CDR3 residues: CASSPDRVSGALLVGF. As DNA, the CDR3 is TGTGCCAGCAGCCCTGACAGGGTAAGTGGAGCGCTCCTAGTGGGTTTT.

This clone was seen a handful of times. The J gene is TRBJ1-4, the V gene TRBV7-9, with D tentatively TRBD1 (6 bases). The CDR3 is 15 residues long. CDR1 is SEHNR and CDR2 is FQNEAQ in the germline V gene (reference sequence). Trimming cost V 6 bases and J 4 bases, with 15 bases left between them. The CDR3 DNA is TGTGCCAGCAGGGGGACAAGCCAGGGTAATGAAAAACTGTTTTTT. This encodes CASRGTSQGNEKLFF.

V usage is TRBV7-3 and J usage is TRBJ2-3; D perhaps matches TRBD2 (6 bases). Trimming removed 1 base at V and 4 bases at J, with 9 bases between. Germline CDR1 SGHTA, CDR2 FQGTGA. The CDR3 loop spans 14 amino acids. The CDR3 region is CASSLSGAPDTQYF. The CDR3 DNA reads TGTGCCAGCAGCTTAAGCGGGGCCCCAGATACGCAGTATTTT.

J is TRBJ2-5 and V is TRBV5-1, with TRBD2 matching over 11 bases. Losses at the gene ends were 3 bases for V and 3 bases for J; bases not matched to a gene: 10. CDR3 length equals 17 residues. CDR1 is SGHRS, CDR2 YFSETQ, per germline. This CDR3 is CASSSSPTSGVKETQYF. DNA of the CDR3: TGCGCCAGCAGCTCCTCCCCGACTAGCGGGGTAAAAGAGACCCAGTACTTC.

The chain joins TRBV30 to TRBJ1-2, with D possibly TRBD1 on 6 matching bases. Germline V CDR1 and CDR2: GTSNPN, SVGIG (reference sequence). Trimming left V 8 bases short and J 0 bases short, with 13 bases between. The CDR3 is 13 residues long. The CDR3 bases are TGTGCCGGATTACAGGGACCTAACTATGGCTACACCTTC. Its translation: CAGLQGPNYGYTF. The full variable domain, rest sourced from reference TRBV30 and TRBJ1-2, is SQTIHQWPATLVQPVGSPLSLECTVEGTSNPNLYWYRQAAGRGLQLLFYSVGIGQISSEVPQNLSASRPQDRQFILSSKKLLLSDSGFYLCAGLQGPNYGYTFGSGTRLTVV.

The chain links TRBV11-2 to TRBJ1-4; D may be TRBD1 (5 bases). This CDR3 spans 14 amino acids. CDR1 is SGHAT, CDR2 FQNNGV, per germline. With 1 base removed from V and 8 bases from J, the gap between germline ends came to 11 bases. The CDR3 protein is CASSLAGEEEKLFF. The CDR3 DNA is TGTGCCAGCAGCTTAGCGGGGGAGGAGGAAAAACTGTTTTTT.

The chain is built from TRBV2 and TRBJ1-4; D is perhaps TRBD1 (6 bases). Trimming stripped 4 bases from V and 8 bases from J, with 14 bases between. The CDR3 covers 14 residues. Per the germline V gene, CDR1 is SNHLY and CDR2 is FYNNEI. The CDR3 nucleotides read TGTGCCAGCAGTGCGGGAGGGGGAGCCGAAAAACTGTTTTTT. Translation: CASSAGGGAEKLFF.

The chain combines TRBV14 with TRBJ2-4; D not resolved. V lost 5 bases and J lost 8, with 10 bases in between. The CDR3 extends over 12 amino acids. CDR1 and CDR2 (germline): SGHDN, FVKESK. The CDR3 DNA is TGTGCCAGCAGCGAGAGCGCGGACATTCAGTACTTC. It yields the protein CASSESADIQYF.

This clone was recorded once. The CDR3 region is CASSPPKTALNEQFF. As DNA, the CDR3 is TGTGCCAGCAGCCCCCCGAAGACAGCCCTCAATGAGCAGTTCTTC. The rearrangement joins TRBV5-4 to TRBJ2-1, with D maybe TRBD1 (5 bases). Deletions cut 4 bases from V and 6 bases from J, with 17 bases between. The V gene's germline CDR1 is SGHNT and CDR2 YYREEE (reference sequence). The CDR3 runs 15 residues.

The chain couples TRBV6-5 to TRBJ2-7; 9 nucleotides match TRBD1. The CDR3 has 15 amino acids. Trimming at V came to 2 bases and at J to 3 bases, leaving 5 bases not matched to a gene. From germline, CDR1 is MNHEY and CDR2 SVGAGI. In DNA form, the CDR3 reads TGTGCCAGCAGTTACGCCGGACAGGGGATCTACGAGCAGTACTTC. Protein product: CASSYAGQGIYEQYF.

This chain links TRBV2 with TRBJ2-1; 9 nucleotides line up with TRBD2. Germline CDR1 is SNHLY and CDR2 is FYNNEI. With 7 bases clipped from V and 9 bases from J, the junction kept 13 bases outside the gene matches. The CDR3 loop spans 15 amino acids. The CDR3 protein is CASTERGGGAVEQFF. The CDR3, as DNA: TGTGCCAGCACCGAGAGGGGCGGGGGGGCCGTTGAGCAGTTCTTC.

The V gene is TRBV2, the J gene TRBJ2-4; 7 bases align to TRBD2. The J segment lost 10 bases and the V segment lost 6 bases, leaving 9 bases of the junction unmatched. This CDR3 has 13 residues. Per the germline V gene, CDR1 is SNHLY and CDR2 is FYNNEI. This CDR3 is CASSRDYPLIQYF. The DNA for the CDR3 is TGTGCCAGCAGCCGGGACTACCCCCTTATTCAGTACTTC.

The rearrangement joins TRBV19 to TRBJ1-2; D unresolved. V was cut by 1 base and J by 3 bases, with 15 bases left in between. This CDR3 spans 16 amino acids. CDR1 LNHDA and CDR2 SQIVND come from the germline V gene (reference sequence). CDR3 region: CASSIVVGYHDYGYTF. CDR3 DNA: TGTGCCAGTAGTATAGTGGTCGGGTATCACGACTATGGCTACACCTTC.

The rearrangement uses TRBV6-1 and TRBJ2-7, with 10 bases identical to TRBD1. J was trimmed by 5 bases and V by 6 bases; bases with no gene match: 7. Germline V gene data show CDR1 as MNHNS and CDR2 as SASEGT. The CDR3 spans 14 residues. CDR3 DNA: TGTGCCAGCAGCTCGGGACAGGGGTACCACGAGCAGTACTTC. Translated, it gives CASSSGQGYHEQYF.

The rearrangement links TRBV27 to TRBJ1-1, with 7 bases identical to TRBD1. The length of the CDR3 is 14 residues. CDR1 MNHEY and CDR2 SMNVEV come from the germline V gene (reference sequence). Trimming took 6 bases from V and 4 from J; bases not matched to a gene: 8. Here the CDR3 reads CASRPGQSLTEAFF. The CDR3 DNA reads TGTGCCAGCAGGCCGGGACAGTCTCTCACTGAAGCTTTCTTT.

The V and J genes are TRBV29-1 and TRBJ2-7, with D possibly matching TRBD2 (6 bases). Trimming stripped 4 bases from V and 0 bases from J, with 10 bases between. The CDR3 sequence is 13 residues long. From germline, CDR1 is SQVTM and CDR2 ANQGSEA. The CDR3 protein is CSVVRGGSYEQYF. The CDR3 DNA reads as TGCAGCGTTGTTAGGGGAGGCTCCTACGAGCAGTACTTC.

CDR3: CASSSFRQNPAYEQYF. CDR3 in DNA: TGTGCCAGCAGTTCGTTTAGACAAAACCCAGCATACGAGCAGTACTTC. The chain has TRBV27 and TRBJ2-7; D not certain. V shed 4 bases and J shed 4 bases, with 20 bases lying between them. The CDR3 length is 16 residues. Germline CDR1 reads MNHEY; CDR2 reads SMNVEV (reference sequence).

The gene calls are TRBV6-5 and TRBJ1-2, with 7 bases aligning to TRBD1. Germline V gene sequence: CDR1 MNHEY, CDR2 SVGAGI. This CDR3 has 14 residues. With 6 bases clipped from V and 8 bases from J, the junction kept 12 bases outside the gene matches. The CDR3 here is CASSLFGQEGGYTF. In DNA form, the CDR3 reads TGTGCCAGCAGCCTCTTCGGACAGGAAGGCGGCTACACCTTC.